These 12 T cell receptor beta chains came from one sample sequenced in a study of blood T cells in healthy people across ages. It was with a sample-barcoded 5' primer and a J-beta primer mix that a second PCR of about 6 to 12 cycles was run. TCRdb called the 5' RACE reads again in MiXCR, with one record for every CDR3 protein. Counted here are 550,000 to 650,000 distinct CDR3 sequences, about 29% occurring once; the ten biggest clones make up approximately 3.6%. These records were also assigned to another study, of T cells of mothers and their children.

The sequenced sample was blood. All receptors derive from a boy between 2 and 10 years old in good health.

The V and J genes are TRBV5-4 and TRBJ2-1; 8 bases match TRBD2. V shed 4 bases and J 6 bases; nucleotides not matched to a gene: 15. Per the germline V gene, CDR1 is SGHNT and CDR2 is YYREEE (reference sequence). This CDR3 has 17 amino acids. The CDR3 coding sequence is TGTGCCAGCAGCCACGGGGCCATAGGCGGGGGGTCCAATGAGCAGTTCTTC. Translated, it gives CASSHGAIGGGSNEQFF.

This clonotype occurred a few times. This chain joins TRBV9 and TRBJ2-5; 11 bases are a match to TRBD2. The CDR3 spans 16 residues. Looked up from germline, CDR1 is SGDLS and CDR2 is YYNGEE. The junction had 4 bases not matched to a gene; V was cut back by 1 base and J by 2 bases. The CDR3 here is CASSVQASGGQETQYF. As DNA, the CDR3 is TGTGCCAGCAGCGTACAGGCTAGCGGGGGGCAAGAGACCCAGTACTTC.

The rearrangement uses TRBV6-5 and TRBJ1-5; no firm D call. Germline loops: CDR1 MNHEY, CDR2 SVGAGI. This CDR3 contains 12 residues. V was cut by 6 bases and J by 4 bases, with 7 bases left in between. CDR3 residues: CASRTLNQPQHF. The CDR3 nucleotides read TGTGCCAGCAGGACACTGAATCAGCCCCAGCATTTT.

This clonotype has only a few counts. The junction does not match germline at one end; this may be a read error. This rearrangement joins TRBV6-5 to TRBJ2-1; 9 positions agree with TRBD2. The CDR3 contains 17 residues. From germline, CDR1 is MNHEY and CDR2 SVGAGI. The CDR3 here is CAGSYSFPSGVYNEQFF. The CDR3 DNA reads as TGTGCCGGCAGTTACTCGTTCCCTAGCGGGGTTTACAATGAGCAGTTCTTC.

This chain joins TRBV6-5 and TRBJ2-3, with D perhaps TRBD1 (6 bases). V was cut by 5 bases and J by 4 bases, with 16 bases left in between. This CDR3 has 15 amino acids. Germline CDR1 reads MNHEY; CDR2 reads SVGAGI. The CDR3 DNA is TGTGCCAGCAGTCTTCGTCCATGGACAGCAGATACGCAGTATTTT. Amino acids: CASSLRPWTADTQYF.

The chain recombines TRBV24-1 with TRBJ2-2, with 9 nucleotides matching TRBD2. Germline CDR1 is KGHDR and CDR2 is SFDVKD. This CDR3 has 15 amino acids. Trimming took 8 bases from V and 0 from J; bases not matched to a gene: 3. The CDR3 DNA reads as TGTGCCACCAAAGCGGGGGGACCGAACACCGGGGAGCTGTTTTTT. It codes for CATKAGGPNTGELFF.

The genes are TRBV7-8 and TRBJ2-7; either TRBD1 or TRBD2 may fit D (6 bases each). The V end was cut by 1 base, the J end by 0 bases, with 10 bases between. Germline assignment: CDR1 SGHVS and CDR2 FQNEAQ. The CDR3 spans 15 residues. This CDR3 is CASSLVGGGSYEQYF. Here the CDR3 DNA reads TGTGCCAGCAGCTTAGTCGGGGGCGGCTCCTACGAGCAGTACTTC.

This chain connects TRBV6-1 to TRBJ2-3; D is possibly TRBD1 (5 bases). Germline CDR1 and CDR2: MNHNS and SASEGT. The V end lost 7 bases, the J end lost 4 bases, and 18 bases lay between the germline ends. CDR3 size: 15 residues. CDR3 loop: CASNWGLTGPDTQYF. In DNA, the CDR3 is TGTGCCAGCAATTGGGGCCTGACGGGTCCAGATACGCAGTATTTT.

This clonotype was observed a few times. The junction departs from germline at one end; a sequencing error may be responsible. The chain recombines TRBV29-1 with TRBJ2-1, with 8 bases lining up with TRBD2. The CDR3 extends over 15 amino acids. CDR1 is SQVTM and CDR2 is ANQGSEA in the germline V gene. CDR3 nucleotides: TGCAGCGTCGCACGCGGGGGGAGCTCCTACGATGAGCAGTTCTTC. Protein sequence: CSVARGGSSYDEQFF.

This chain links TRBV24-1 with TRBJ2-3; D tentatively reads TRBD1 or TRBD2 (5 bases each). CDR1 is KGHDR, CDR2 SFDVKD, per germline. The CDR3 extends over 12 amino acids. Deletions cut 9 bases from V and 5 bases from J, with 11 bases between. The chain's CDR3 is CATRGGGDTQYF. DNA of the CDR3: TGTGCCACCCGGGGCGGTGGAGATACGCAGTATTTT.

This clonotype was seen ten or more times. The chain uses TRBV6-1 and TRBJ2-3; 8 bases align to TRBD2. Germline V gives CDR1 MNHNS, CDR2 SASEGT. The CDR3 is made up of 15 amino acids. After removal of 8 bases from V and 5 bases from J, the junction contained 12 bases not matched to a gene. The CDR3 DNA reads TGTGCCAGCTATTTCGGGGGGGCGCAGGGAGATACGCAGTATTTT. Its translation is CASYFGGAQGDTQYF.

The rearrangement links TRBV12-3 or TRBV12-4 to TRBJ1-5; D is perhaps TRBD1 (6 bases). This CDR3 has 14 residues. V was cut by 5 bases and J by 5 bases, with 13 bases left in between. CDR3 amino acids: CASSLTGTDQPQHF. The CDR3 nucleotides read TGTGCCAGCAGTCTCACAGGGACCGATCAGCCCCAGCATTTT.